The rows below give T cell receptor beta chains drawn from one sample of a study of human T cells and chemical hapten exposure. TCRdb ran MiXCR on the RACE reads and lists one entry per CDR3 protein. The sample has around 27,000 distinct CDR3 sequences; 5.8% are singletons. Sequences were derived from whole blood, sampled in connection with sensitization to the hapten diphenylcyclopropenone (DPC). The receptors here all came from a man under 40 with alopecia areata. Some clones in this sample may be carry-over from other donors' samples. The CDR3 runs from the conserved cysteine through the conserved F or W. Each record gives: clone size, CDR3 length, D gene, V gene, J gene, CDR3 protein, CDR3 DNA. The D gene is left open where the match is weak. Size is omitted from some rows. Given values are once, few, many or a class for expanded clones.

many,18,TRBD1,TRBV6-5,TRBJ1-6,CASSYSAPGTGVGSPLHF,TGTGCCAGCAGTTACTCTGCTCCCGGGACAGGGGTAGGCTCACCCCTCCACTTT
many,14,TRBD2,TRBV29-1,TRBJ2-3,CSVGGVGSTDTQYF,TGCAGCGTGGGAGGGGTCGGGAGTACGGATACGCAGTATTTT
-,12,-,TRBV12-3/TRBV12-4,TRBJ2-3,CASSRQVDTQYF,TGTGCCAGCAGTCGACAGGTGGATACGCAGTATTTT
many,16,TRBD2,TRBV12-3/TRBV12-4,TRBJ2-1,CASSLFSGGIYNEQFF,TGTGCCAGCAGTTTATTTAGCGGGGGGATCTACAATGAGCAGTTCTTC
-,13,-,TRBV6-4,TRBJ1-5,CASSDEWQQPQHF,TGTGCCAGCAGTGACGAGTGGCAACAGCCCCAGCATTTT
many,14,-,TRBV4-3,TRBJ1-1,CASSQDWNTVEAFF,TGCGCCAGCAGCCAAGATTGGAACACAGTTGAAGCTTTCTTT
medium-sized,20,TRBD1,TRBV4-3,TRBJ2-6,CASSQEVHRGSFSGANVLTF,TGCGCCAGCAGCCAAGAGGTGCACAGGGGGTCGTTCTCTGGGGCCAACGTCCTGACTTTC
many,14,-,TRBV7-9,TRBJ2-3,CASSFEQSTDTQYF,TGTGCCAGCAGCTTCGAGCAGAGCACAGATACGCAGTATTTT
many,18,TRBD2,TRBV6-2/TRBV6-3,TRBJ2-2,CASSVPLGGRSNTGELFF,TGTGCCAGCAGTGTTCCTTTAGGCGGGAGGTCGAACACCGGGGAGCTGTTTTTT
many,14,TRBD1,TRBV7-9,TRBJ1-1,CASSLGQGNTEAFF,TGTGCCAGCAGCTTAGGACAGGGGAACACTGAAGCTTTCTTT
few,13,TRBD2,TRBV20-1,TRBJ2-7,CSALGGGPYEQYF,TGCAGTGCTCTCGGGGGGGGCCCCTACGAGCAGTACTTC
many,14,-,TRBV19,TRBJ2-2,CASSITGNTGELFF,TGTGCCAGTAGTATAACAGGGAACACCGGGGAGCTGTTTTTT
many,15,TRBD1,TRBV7-2,TRBJ2-1,CASSSTGVSYNEQFF,TGTGCCAGCAGCTCGACAGGGGTCTCCTACAATGAGCAGTTCTTC
-,14,TRBD1,TRBV7-2,TRBJ1-2,CASSLGQGPGGYTF,TGTGCCAGCAGCTTGGGACAGGGGCCTGGTGGCTACACCTTC
many,16,TRBD2,TRBV7-9,TRBJ2-1,CASSRTSGSTYNEQFF,TGTGCCAGCAGTCGGACTAGCGGGAGTACCTACAATGAGCAGTTCTTC
many,11,-,TRBV29-1,TRBJ2-1,CSVLTSNEQFF,TGCAGCGTGTTGACGAGTAATGAGCAGTTCTTC
many,11,-,TRBV2,TRBJ2-1,CASSYRHEQFF,TGTGCCAGCAGCTACCGGCACGAGCAGTTCTTC
many,12,-,TRBV29-1,TRBJ1-2,CSVGEGGYGYTF,TGCAGCGTTGGTGAAGGGGGCTATGGCTACACCTTC
many,11,-,TRBV6-6,TRBJ1-1,CASSYQGRAFF,TGTGCCAGCAGTTACCAGGGGAGGGCTTTCTTT
many,15,TRBD1,TRBV14,TRBJ2-5,CASSQGTGVKETQYF,TGTGCCAGCAGCCAGGGGACAGGGGTTAAAGAGACCCAGTACTTC
many,14,-,TRBV7-9,TRBJ1-1,CASSLGLRNTEAFF,TGTGCCAGCAGCTTAGGACTCAGGAACACTGAAGCTTTCTTT
many,12,-,TRBV29-1,TRBJ2-1,CSVIKGGSEQFF,TGCAGCGTCATCAAAGGGGGTAGTGAGCAGTTCTTC
many,15,TRBD1,TRBV6-2/TRBV6-3,TRBJ2-1,CASSYAGGSYNEQFF,TGTGCCAGCAGTTACGCAGGGGGCTCCTACAATGAGCAGTTCTTC
many,13,-,TRBV6-1,TRBJ1-3,CASSPVSGNTIYF,TGTGCCAGCTCCCCGGTCTCTGGAAACACCATATATTTT
many,17,TRBD1,TRBV19,TRBJ2-7,CASSRLQGGTGGDEQYF,TGTGCCAGTAGTAGGCTCCAAGGGGGGACAGGGGGCGACGAGCAGTACTTC
many,15,TRBD1,TRBV2,TRBJ1-5,CASSRTGMSNQPQHF,TGTGCCAGCAGTCGGACAGGGATGAGCAATCAGCCCCAGCATTTT
many,15,TRBD2,TRBV20-1,TRBJ2-1,CSADQLAKFDNEQFF,TGCAGTGCTGATCAACTAGCGAAATTCGACAATGAGCAGTTCTTC
many,14,TRBD1,TRBV14,TRBJ1-2,CASSHLRTGVGYTF,TGTGCCAGCAGCCACCTAAGGACAGGGGTTGGCTACACCTTC
many,15,TRBD2,TRBV2,TRBJ2-7,CASRKGGTSTHEQYF,TGTGCCAGCAGGAAGGGTGGGACTAGTACCCACGAGCAGTACTTC
many,20,TRBD2,TRBV7-8,TRBJ2-3,CASSLVETAGVTLRADTQYF,TGTGCCAGCAGCTTAGTTGAGACTGCGGGGGTCACCTTGAGGGCAGATACGCAGTATTTT
-,15,-,TRBV14,TRBJ2-4,CASSQSRHGKNIQYF,TGTGCCAGCAGCCAATCCCGCCACGGCAAAAACATTCAGTACTTC
many,14,TRBD2,TRBV12-3/TRBV12-4,TRBJ2-5,CASSSRGLGETQYF,TGTGCCAGCAGTTCGCGGGGGTTGGGAGAGACCCAGTACTTC
many,15,TRBD2,TRBV19,TRBJ2-1,CASTFSGSSYNEQFF,TGTGCCAGTACTTTTAGCGGGAGCTCCTACAATGAGCAGTTCTTC
many,18,TRBD2,TRBV6-5,TRBJ2-3,CASRTGTSGSWGTDTQYF,TGTGCCAGCAGGACCGGGACTAGCGGGAGTTGGGGCACAGATACGCAGTATTTT
many,12,-,TRBV20-1,TRBJ1-2,CSAKQGNYGYTF,TGCAGTGCTAAACAGGGAAACTATGGCTACACCTTC
many,17,TRBD2,TRBV29-1,TRBJ2-3,CSVEDGGTSGSTDTQYF,TGCAGCGTTGAAGACGGTGGGACTAGCGGGAGCACAGATACGCAGTATTTT
many,16,-,TRBV15,TRBJ1-4,CATSREYMVPGEKLFF,TGTGCCACCAGCAGAGAGTATATGGTTCCTGGTGAAAAACTGTTTTTT
many,12,-,TRBV7-2,TRBJ1-3,CASSEQGNTIYF,TGTGCCAGCAGCGAACAAGGAAACACCATATATTTT
many,16,TRBD1,TRBV14,TRBJ2-7,CASSQGQGYGSYEQYF,TGTGCCAGCAGCCAAGGACAGGGGTATGGTTCCTACGAGCAGTACTTC
many,17,-,TRBV12-3/TRBV12-4,TRBJ2-5,CASSLAAPGQNPKTQYF,TGTGCCAGCAGTTTAGCCGCCCCGGGCCAAAACCCGAAGACCCAGTACTTC
many,16,TRBD2,TRBV7-9,TRBJ2-1,CASSLGVGRDYNEQFF,TGTGCCAGCAGCCTAGGGGTCGGGAGGGACTACAATGAGCAGTTCTTC
many,13,-,TRBV20-1,TRBJ1-5,CSVGVNSNQPQHF,TGCAGTGTAGGCGTTAATAGCAATCAGCCCCAGCATTTT
many,15,TRBD1,TRBV4-3,TRBJ1-2,CASSAQGGVTDGYTF,TGCGCCAGCAGCGCACAAGGGGGCGTGACGGATGGCTACACCTTC
many,14,-,TRBV20-1,TRBJ2-1,CSCPEFLGRNEQFF,TGCAGTTGTCCAGAGTTTCTTGGGAGGAATGAGCAGTTCTTC
medium-sized,16,-,TRBV6-2/TRBV6-3,TRBJ2-3,CASSGQGGTSTDTQYF,TGTGCCAGCAGCGGACAAGGCGGTACTAGCACAGATACGCAGTATTTT
few,14,-,TRBV19,TRBJ2-3,CASSMDSFTDTQYF,TGTGCCAGTAGTATGGACTCCTTCACAGATACGCAGTATTTT
few,16,TRBD2,TRBV7-8,TRBJ2-5,CASSSGLAGGKETQYF,TGTGCCAGCAGCTCCGGACTAGCGGGGGGGAAGGAGACCCAGTACTTC
many,13,TRBD2,TRBV7-9,TRBJ2-2,CASRLAVTGELFF,TGTGCCAGCCGGCTAGCGGTGACCGGGGAGCTGTTTTTT
many,15,TRBD1,TRBV10-3,TRBJ1-5,CAISEGQGAIQPQHF,TGTGCCATCAGTGAAGGACAGGGGGCAATTCAGCCCCAGCATTTT
many,16,TRBD1,TRBV7-6,TRBJ2-2,CASSLETGVGTGELFF,TGTGCCAGCAGCTTAGAGACAGGGGTTGGCACCGGGGAGCTGTTTTTT
many,14,-,TRBV24-1,TRBJ2-2,CATSDGGFTGELFF,TGTGCCACCAGTGATGGAGGGTTCACCGGGGAGCTGTTTTTT
-,14,-,TRBV18,TRBJ1-1,CASSHAPKDTEAFF,TGTGCCAGCTCCCACGCACCTAAGGACACTGAAGCTTTCTTT